One and the same sample provided the 13 T cell receptor beta chains below, sequenced in a study of CD8 T cell repertoires and HIV-1 epitope variants. For these receptors, no antigen is known. This table comes from immunoSEQ multiplex PCR, and its TCRdb copy is limited to in-frame clones, with some not included. The sample contains 5,500 or so clones, 50% to 75% of which appear only once. The source material was cultured CD8+ T cells derived from PBMCs. The receptors originated from a male donor with HIV.

This clone showed up just a few times. This rearrangement joins TRBV5-6 to TRBJ1-2; TRBD1 might be the D (6 bases). Per germline, CDR1 SGHDT and CDR2 YYEEEE. The CDR3 contains 14 residues. Between the trimmed V and J ends, which lost 0 bases and 9 bases, there was a span of 15 bases. The CDR3 reads CASSLGQGLIRYTF. CDR3 bases: TGTGCCAGCAGCTTGGGGCAGGGGCTGATACGCTACACCTTC.

The sample holds a few counts of this clone. The rearrangement joins TRBV7-9 to TRBJ2-1; possible D gene TRBD1, 6 bases. The CDR3 sequence is 13 residues long. The V gene's germline CDR1 is SEHNR and CDR2 FQNEAQ (reference sequence). Trimming took off 2 bases at V and 7 bases at J, with 9 bases between the two ends. CDR3 in amino acids: CASSLLGANEQFF. The DNA for the CDR3 is TGTGCCAGCAGCTTATTGGGGGCTAATGAGCAGTTCTTC.

CDR3 DNA: TGTGCCAGTAGTATAGGTCAAATCAGGTCCTACGAGCAGTACTTC. Translated, it gives CASSIGQIRSYEQYF. This chain uses TRBV19 with TRBJ2-7; no definite D call. V was trimmed by 1 base and J by 1 base, leaving 11 bases between them. Germline assignment: CDR1 LNHDA and CDR2 SQIVND (reference sequence). The CDR3 length is 15 residues.

The rearrangement links TRBV27 to TRBJ2-7, with TRBD1 identical over 7 bases. V lost 2 bases to trimming and J lost 6 bases; unmatched junction nucleotides: 7. Looked up from germline, CDR1 is MNHEY and CDR2 is SMNVEV (reference sequence). The CDR3 extends over 14 amino acids. For the CDR3, the DNA is TGTGCCAGCAGTTTAGTAGGACAGGTTTTCGAGCAGTACTTC. Encoded protein: CASSLVGQVFEQYF.

This clone was detected once. V gene TRBV18 combines with J gene TRBJ2-5, with D possibly being TRBD2 (5 bases). There are 14 residues in the CDR3. V lost 2 bases and J 1 base, leaving 8 bases between the germline ends. The germline gives CDR1 KGHSH, CDR2 LQKENI. Here the CDR3 DNA reads TGTGCCAGCTCACCAGGACTTTCCCAAGAGACCCAGTACTTC. Translation gives CASSPGLSQETQYF.

The chain carries TRBV5-6 and TRBJ1-1, with 9 bases aligning to TRBD1. Trimming removed 3 bases from V and 4 bases from J; junction bases left unmatched: 7. The CDR3 extends over 15 amino acids. Germline values: CDR1 SGHDT, CDR2 YYEEEE. CDR3 protein: CASSSAGTGTTEAFF. As DNA, the CDR3 is TGTGCCAGCAGCTCCGCCGGGACAGGGACCACTGAAGCTTTCTTT.

The gene calls are TRBV25-1 and TRBJ1-1, with D perhaps TRBD1 (5 bases). The V gene's germline CDR1 is MGHDK and CDR2 SYGVNS. Trimming pared 3 bases from V and 4 bases from J, leaving 9 bases between. CDR3 length equals 13 residues. In DNA form, the CDR3 reads TGTGCCAGCAGTGATTTAGGGGCCACTGAAGCTTTCTTT. It encodes CASSDLGATEAFF.

The gene calls are TRBV7-6 and TRBJ1-3, with TRBD1 matching over 7 bases. Germline-derived CDR1 and CDR2 are SGHVS and FNYEAQ. V shed 4 bases, J shed 0 bases, and the junction held 12 bases outside the gene matches. This CDR3 is 18 amino acids long. The CDR3 sequence is CASSSQEGQAISGNTIYF. The DNA for the CDR3 is TGTGCCAGCAGCTCCCAGGAAGGACAGGCCATCTCTGGAAACACCATATATTTT. The full variable domain, its missing parts supplied by reference TRBV7-6 and TRBJ1-3, is GAGVSQSPRYKVTKRGQDVALRCDPISGHVSLYWYRQALGQGPEFLTYFNYEAQQDKSGLPNDRFSAERPEGSISTLTIQRTEQRDSAMYRCASSSQEGQAISGNTIYFGEGSWLTVV.

V gene TRBV4-1 combines with J gene TRBJ1-2; possibly TRBD1 for D (5 bases). Trimming cost V 4 bases and J 2 bases, with 14 bases left between them. The CDR3 has 15 residues. The germline V gene has CDR1 MGHRA and CDR2 YSYEKL. This CDR3 is CASSLGTGTNYGYTF. CDR3 coding DNA: TGCGCCAGCAGCCTCGGCACAGGAACCAACTATGGCTACACCTTC.

The gene calls are TRBV19 and TRBJ2-7; weak D call: TRBD1 (6 bases). Trimming removed 1 base at V and 4 bases at J, with 14 bases between. The CDR3 runs to 15 residues. In germline, CDR1 is LNHDA, CDR2 SQIVND (reference sequence). In DNA, the CDR3 is TGTGCCAGTAGTATAGCTGGGGACACCCTATACGAGCAGTACTTC. Translating gives CASSIAGDTLYEQYF.

The chain employs TRBV11-3 and TRBJ1-2; D may be TRBD1 (6 bases). The CDR3 runs 15 residues. Germline CDR1 reads SGHNT; CDR2 reads YENEEA. Trimming cost V 0 bases and J 4 bases, with 12 bases left between them. CDR3 protein: CASSLEQGSSYGYTF. CDR3 nucleotide sequence: TGTGCCAGCAGCTTAGAACAGGGATCCTCCTATGGCTACACCTTC.

This clone was counted a few times. The V gene is TRBV28, the J gene TRBJ2-7, with 9 bases fitting TRBD1. There are 15 residues in the CDR3. Germline assignment: CDR1 MDHEN and CDR2 SYDVKM. V shed 2 bases and J 3 bases; nucleotides not matched to a gene: 5. CDR3 nucleotides: TGTGCCAGCAGTTTAAGGACAGGGGCGGACTACGAGCAGTACTTC. Encoded protein: CASSLRTGADYEQYF.

The genes are TRBV7-2 and TRBJ2-7, with D perhaps matching TRBD1 (7 bases). Per the germline V gene, CDR1 is SGHTA and CDR2 is FQGNSA. This CDR3 has 15 residues. Trimming pared 2 bases from V and 3 bases from J, leaving 14 bases between. CDR3 residues: CASSLTTGDFYEQYF. The CDR3 nucleotides are TGTGCCAGCAGCTTAACTACAGGGGACTTCTACGAGCAGTACTTC.